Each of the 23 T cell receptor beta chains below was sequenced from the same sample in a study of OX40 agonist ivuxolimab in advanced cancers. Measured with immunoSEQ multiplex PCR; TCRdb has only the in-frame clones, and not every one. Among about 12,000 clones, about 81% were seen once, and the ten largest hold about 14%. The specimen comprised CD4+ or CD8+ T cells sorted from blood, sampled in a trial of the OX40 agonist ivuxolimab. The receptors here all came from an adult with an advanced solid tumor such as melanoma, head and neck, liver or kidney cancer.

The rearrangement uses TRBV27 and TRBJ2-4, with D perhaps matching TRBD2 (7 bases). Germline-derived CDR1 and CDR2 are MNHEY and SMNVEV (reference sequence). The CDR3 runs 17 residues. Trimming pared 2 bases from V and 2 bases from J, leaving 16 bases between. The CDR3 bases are TGTGCCAGCAGTTTAGGGGGGGGGCGGGAGACCAAAAACATTCAGTACTTC. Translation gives CASSLGGGRETKNIQYF.

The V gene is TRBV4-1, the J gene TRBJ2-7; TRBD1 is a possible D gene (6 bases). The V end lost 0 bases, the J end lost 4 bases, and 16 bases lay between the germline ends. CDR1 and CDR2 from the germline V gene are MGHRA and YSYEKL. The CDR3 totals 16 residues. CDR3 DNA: TGCGCCAGCAGCCAAGATTCCCGACAGGTGGGTTACGAGCAGTACTTC. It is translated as CASSQDSRQVGYEQYF.

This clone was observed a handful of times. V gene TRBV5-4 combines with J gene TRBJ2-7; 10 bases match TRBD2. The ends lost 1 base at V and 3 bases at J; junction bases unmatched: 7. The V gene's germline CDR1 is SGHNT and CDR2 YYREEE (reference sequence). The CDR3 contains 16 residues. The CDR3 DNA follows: TGTGCCAGCAGCTTGTACCAAGGACTAGCGGTCTACGAGCAGTACTTC. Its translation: CASSLYQGLAVYEQYF.

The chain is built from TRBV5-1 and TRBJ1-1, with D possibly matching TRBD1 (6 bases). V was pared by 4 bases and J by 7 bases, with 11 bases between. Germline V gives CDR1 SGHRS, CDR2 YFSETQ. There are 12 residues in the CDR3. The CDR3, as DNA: TGCGCCAGCAGCGACTGGACAGATGAAGCTTTCTTT. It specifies CASSDWTDEAFF. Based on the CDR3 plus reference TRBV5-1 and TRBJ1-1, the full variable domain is KAGVTQTPRYLIKTRGQQVTLSCSPISGHRSVSWYQQTPGQGLQFLFEYFSETQRNKGNFPGRFSGRQFSNSRSEMNVSTLELGDSALYLCASSDWTDEAFFGQGTRLTVV.

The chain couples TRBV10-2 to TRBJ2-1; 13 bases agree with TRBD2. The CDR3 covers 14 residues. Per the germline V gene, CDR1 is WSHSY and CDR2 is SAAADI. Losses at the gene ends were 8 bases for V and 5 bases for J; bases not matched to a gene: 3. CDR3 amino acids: CASLGTSGDNEQFF. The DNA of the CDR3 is TGCGCCAGCTTAGGGACTAGCGGGGACAATGAGCAGTTCTTC.

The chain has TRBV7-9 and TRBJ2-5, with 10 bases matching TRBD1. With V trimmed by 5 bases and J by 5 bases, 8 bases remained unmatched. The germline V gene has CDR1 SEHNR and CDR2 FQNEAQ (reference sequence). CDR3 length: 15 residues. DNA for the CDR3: TGTGCCAGCAGCGGCCGGGACAGGGGTTCGGAGACCCAGTACTTC. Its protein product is CASSGRDRGSETQYF.

The CDR3 reads CASSYSGGAEAFF. The DNA of the CDR3 is TGTGCCAGCAGTTACTCAGGGGGCGCTGAAGCTTTCTTT. The rearrangement links TRBV6-5 to TRBJ1-1, with 7 bases matching TRBD1. This CDR3 comprises 13 residues. V dropped 0 bases and J dropped 6; count of bases not matched to a gene: 1. CDR1 is MNHEY, CDR2 SVGAGI, per germline.

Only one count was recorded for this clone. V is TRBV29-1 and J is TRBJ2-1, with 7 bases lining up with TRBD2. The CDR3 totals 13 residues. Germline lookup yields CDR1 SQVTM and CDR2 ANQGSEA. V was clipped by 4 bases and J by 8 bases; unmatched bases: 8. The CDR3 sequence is CSVVREAGYEQFF. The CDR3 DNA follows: TGCAGCGTTGTTCGGGAGGCTGGGTATGAGCAGTTCTTC.

CDR3 region: CASSVDPGTVTGANVLTF. CDR3 nucleotides: TGTGCCAGCAGCGTCGACCCCGGGACGGTAACTGGGGCCAACGTCCTGACTTTC. The chain links TRBV9 to TRBJ2-6, with D perhaps assigned TRBD1 or TRBD2 (5 bases each). CDR3 length: 18 residues. The germline V gene encodes CDR1 SGDLS and CDR2 YYNGEE. V was pared by 2 bases and J by 2 bases, with 17 bases between. Supplemented by reference TRBV9 and TRBJ2-6, the full variable domain reads DSGVTQTPKHLITATGQRVTLRCSPRSGDLSVYWYQQSLDQGLQFLIQYYNGEERAKGNILERFSAQQFPDLHSELNLSSLELGDSALYFCASSVDPGTVTGANVLTFGAGSRLTVL.

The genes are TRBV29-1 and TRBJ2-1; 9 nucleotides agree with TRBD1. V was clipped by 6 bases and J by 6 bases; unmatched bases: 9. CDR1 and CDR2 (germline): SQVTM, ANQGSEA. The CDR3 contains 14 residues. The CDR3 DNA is TGCAGCGTAGACCTCCGGGACAGGGTCAATGAGCAGTTCTTC. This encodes CSVDLRDRVNEQFF.

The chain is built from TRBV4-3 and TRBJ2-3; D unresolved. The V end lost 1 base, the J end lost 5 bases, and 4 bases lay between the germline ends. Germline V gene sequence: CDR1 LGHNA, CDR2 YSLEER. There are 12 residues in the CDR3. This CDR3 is CASSQVGDTQYF. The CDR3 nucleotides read TGCGCCAGCAGCCAAGTGGGAGATACGCAGTATTTT.

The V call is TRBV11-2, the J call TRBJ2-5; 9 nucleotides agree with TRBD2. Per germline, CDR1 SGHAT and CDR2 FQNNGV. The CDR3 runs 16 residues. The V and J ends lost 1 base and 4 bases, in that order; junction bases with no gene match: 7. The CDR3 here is CASSLGSGSSGETQYF. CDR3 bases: TGTGCCAGCAGCTTAGGTAGCGGGAGTTCAGGAGAGACCCAGTACTTC.

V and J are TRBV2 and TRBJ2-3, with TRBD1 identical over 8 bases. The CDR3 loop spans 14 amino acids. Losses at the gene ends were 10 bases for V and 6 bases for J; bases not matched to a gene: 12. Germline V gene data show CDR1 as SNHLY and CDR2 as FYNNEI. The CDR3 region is CATFGPGGGDTQYF. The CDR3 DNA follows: TGTGCCACGTTCGGACCAGGGGGCGGCGATACGCAGTATTTT.

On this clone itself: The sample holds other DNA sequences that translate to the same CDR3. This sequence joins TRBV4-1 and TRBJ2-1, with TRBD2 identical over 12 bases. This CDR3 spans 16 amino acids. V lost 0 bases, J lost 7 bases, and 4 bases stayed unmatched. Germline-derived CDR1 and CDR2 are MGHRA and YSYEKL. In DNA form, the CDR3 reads TGCGCCAGCAGCCAAGATAGACTAGCGGGAGTGAATGAGCAGTTCTTC. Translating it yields CASSQDRLAGVNEQFF.

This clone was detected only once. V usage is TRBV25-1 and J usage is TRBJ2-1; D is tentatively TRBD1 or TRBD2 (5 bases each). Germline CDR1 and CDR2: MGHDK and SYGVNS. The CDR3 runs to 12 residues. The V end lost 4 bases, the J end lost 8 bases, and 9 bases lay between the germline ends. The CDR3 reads CASSVRGDEQFF. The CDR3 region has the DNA TGTGCCAGCAGTGTGAGGGGAGATGAGCAGTTCTTC.

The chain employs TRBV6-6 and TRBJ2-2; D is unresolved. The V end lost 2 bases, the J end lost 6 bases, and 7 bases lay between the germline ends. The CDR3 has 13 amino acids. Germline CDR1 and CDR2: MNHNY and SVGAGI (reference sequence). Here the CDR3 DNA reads TGTGCCAGCAGTTACCATTCGGCCGGGGAGCTGTTTTTT. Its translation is CASSYHSAGELFF.

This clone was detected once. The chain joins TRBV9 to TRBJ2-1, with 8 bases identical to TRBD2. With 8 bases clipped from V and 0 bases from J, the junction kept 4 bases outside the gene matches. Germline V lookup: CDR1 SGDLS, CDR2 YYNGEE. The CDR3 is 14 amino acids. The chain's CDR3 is CASGREGSYNEQFF. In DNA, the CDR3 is TGTGCCAGTGGACGGGAGGGCTCCTACAATGAGCAGTTCTTC. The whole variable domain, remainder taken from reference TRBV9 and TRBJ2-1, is DSGVTQTPKHLITATGQRVTLRCSPRSGDLSVYWYQQSLDQGLQFLIQYYNGEERAKGNILERFSAQQFPDLHSELNLSSLELGDSALYFCASGREGSYNEQFFGPGTRLTVL.

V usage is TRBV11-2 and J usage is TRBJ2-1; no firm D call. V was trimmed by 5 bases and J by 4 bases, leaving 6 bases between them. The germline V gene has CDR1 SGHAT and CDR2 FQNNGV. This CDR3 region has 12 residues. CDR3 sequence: CASSPGYNEQFF. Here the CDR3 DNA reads TGTGCCAGCAGCCCTGGGTACAATGAGCAGTTCTTC.

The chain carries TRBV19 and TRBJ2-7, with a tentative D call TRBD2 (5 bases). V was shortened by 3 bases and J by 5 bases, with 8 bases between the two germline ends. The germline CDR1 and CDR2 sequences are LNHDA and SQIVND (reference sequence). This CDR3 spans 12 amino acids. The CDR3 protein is CASSITRNEQYF. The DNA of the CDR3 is TGTGCCAGTAGTATCACTAGAAACGAGCAGTACTTC.

In DNA form, the CDR3 reads TGTGCCAGCAGCCAAGAGAACAGCCAAGAGACCCAGTACTTC. It codes for CASSQENSQETQYF. The gene calls are TRBV4-2 and TRBJ2-5; no firm D call. V was trimmed by 0 bases and J by 1 base, leaving 6 bases between them. The CDR3 totals 14 residues. Germline lookup yields CDR1 LGHNA and CDR2 YNFKEQ.

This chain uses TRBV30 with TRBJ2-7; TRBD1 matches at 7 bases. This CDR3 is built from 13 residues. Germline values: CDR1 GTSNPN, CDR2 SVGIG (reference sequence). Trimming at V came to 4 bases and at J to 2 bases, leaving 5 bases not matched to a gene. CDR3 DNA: TGTGCCTGGACCGACAGGGTTCCCTACGAGCAGTACTTC. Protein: CAWTDRVPYEQYF.

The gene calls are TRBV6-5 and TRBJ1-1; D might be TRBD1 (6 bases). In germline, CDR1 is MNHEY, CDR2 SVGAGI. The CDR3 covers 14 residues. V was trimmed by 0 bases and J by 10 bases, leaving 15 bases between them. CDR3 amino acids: CASSYSITGAGAFF. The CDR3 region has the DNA TGTGCCAGCAGTTACTCGATTACGGGGGCGGGAGCTTTCTTT.

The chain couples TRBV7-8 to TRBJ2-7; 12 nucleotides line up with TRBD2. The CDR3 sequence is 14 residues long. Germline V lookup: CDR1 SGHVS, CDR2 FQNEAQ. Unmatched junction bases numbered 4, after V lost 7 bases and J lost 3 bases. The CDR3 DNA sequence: TGTGCCAGCATTTCGACTAGCGGGAGCTACGAGCAGTACTTC. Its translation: CASISTSGSYEQYF.